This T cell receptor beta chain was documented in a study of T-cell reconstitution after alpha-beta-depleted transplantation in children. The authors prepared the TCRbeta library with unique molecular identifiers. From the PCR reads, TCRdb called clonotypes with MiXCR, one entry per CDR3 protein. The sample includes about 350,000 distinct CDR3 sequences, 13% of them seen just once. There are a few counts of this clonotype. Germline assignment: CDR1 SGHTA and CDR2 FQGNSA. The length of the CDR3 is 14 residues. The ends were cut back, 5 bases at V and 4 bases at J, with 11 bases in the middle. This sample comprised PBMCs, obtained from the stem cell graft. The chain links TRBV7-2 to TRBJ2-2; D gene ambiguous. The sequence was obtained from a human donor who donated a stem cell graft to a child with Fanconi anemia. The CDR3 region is CASSPRGPTGELFF. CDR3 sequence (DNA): TGTGCCAGCAGCCCGCGTGGGCCCACCGGGGAGCTGTTTTTT.